This T cell receptor (beta chain) originates from a study of OX40 agonist ivuxolimab in advanced cancers. Study results and caveats: The authors did not determine the antigen specificity of the expanded peripheral T cells. In the 0.1 to 3.0 mg/kg range, CD4+ and CD8+ blood T cells had expanded clonally by week 6.

Profiled with immunoSEQ multiplex PCR; TCRdb holds only in-frame clones, not every one. The sample has approximately 88,000 clones; around nine tenths are singletons. Remarks on this clone: Its specificity is not known.

The CDR3 length is 14 residues. CDR1 and CDR2 from the germline V gene are SNHLY and FYNNEI. Germline trimming cut 7 bases from V and 2 bases from J; bases unmatched to any gene: 5. The sample here was CD4+ or CD8+ T cells sorted from blood, taken in a trial of the OX40 agonist ivuxolimab. V usage is TRBV2 and J usage is TRBJ2-3; 8 positions agree with TRBD1. This receptor was identified in an adult with an advanced solid tumor such as melanoma, head and neck, liver or kidney cancer. The CDR3 spells CASIRTGLTDTQYF. Here the CDR3 DNA reads TGTGCCAGCATCCGGACAGGGCTCACAGATACGCAGTATTTT. Using reference TRBV2 and TRBJ2-3 for the parts outside the CDR3, the full variable domain is EPEVTQTPSHQVTQMGQEVILRCVPISNHLYFYWYRQILGQKVEFLVSFYNNEISEKSEIFDDQFSVERPDGSNFTLKIRSTKLEDSAMYFCASIRTGLTDTQYFGPGTRLTVL.